This T cell receptor beta chain was recorded in a study of STAT5B mutations in CD4+ large granular lymphocyte leukemia (dated by TCRdb to between 2021 and 2024). Regarding the complete study: Among healthy controls, the CDR3 'QG' motif was associated with a particular HLA allele. Flow cytometry on FACSCanto II or FACSVerse showed that the purified fractions were more than 95% pure among lymphocytes. The TCRbeta repertoires of CD4+ T-cell large granular lymphocyte leukemia patients were compared with the TCRbeta repertoires of healthy blood donors. The investigation overall reported the following: Each patient's main leukemic clonotypes were private, but around 27% of these clonotypes showed up at low frequency in the non-leukemic repertoires of other patients. TRBV06-family usage was enriched among the top patient clones (8/27) compared with healthy controls (2/35). The data were not HLA-matched, and the relatively small sample size could explain the higher clonality seen in CD4+ compared with CD8+ T-LGLL. CD4-sorted patient repertoires appeared more clonal than healthy CD4+ repertoires, and this difference persisted after removing the putative leukemic clones.

Taken from cysteine to phenylalanine, the CDR3 has 13 residues. Only the CDR3 region is kept as DNA, spanning 39 bases read in frame from base 1. From a lookup of the germline V gene, CDR1 and CDR2 are SNHLY and FYNNEI. Here V drops 6 bases and J drops 4 bases, and the junction holds 1 base not matched to any gene. The immunoSEQ assay at survey resolution was applied to genomic DNA for sequencing of TCRbeta rearrangements. The source study handled its data this way. In the TCR sequencing data, the smallest productive clonotype frequency that could be detected was 2.59 x 10-5. Analyses included only productive TCRbeta rearrangements, meaning complete and in-frame sequences. Sample clonality was computed as Simpson clonality in the immunoSEQ Analyzer version 3.0. Clones were categorized by frequency as very rare, small, medium, large (1-20%) or hyperexpanded (>20%). Generation probabilities were estimated with OLGA 1.2.3, V-gene circos plots were generated with VDJtools, specificities were searched for in VDJdb, and CDR3 motifs were identified with GLIPH. What TCRdb holds here is the immuneACCESS table cut down to in-frame rearrangements. Part of the clones is not present; checked against another copy, under half of the missing clones reflect an unresolved V gene, and the others are unexplained. That table furnishes V, J and clone size, whereas the DNA furnished D and trimming. This sample comprises around 29,000 clones, around 78% of them detected only once. The top ten clonotypes cover approximately 0.98% of the sample.

Worth noting for this clone: Its binding antigen is unknown. Within one base of it there is no much larger clone, and no base qualities were kept.

Buffy coats from 30 to 40 blood donors, supplied by the Finnish Red Cross blood service, were used as healthy controls. All TCR-sequenced material derived from peripheral blood: patient blood samples and healthy donor buffy coats. Peripheral blood mononuclear cells were isolated by Ficoll-Hypaque gradient centrifugation. Magnetic purification was used to isolate CD4+ cells from the buffy coats of the healthy controls. Genomic DNA was extracted using the Gentra Puregene Cell and Tissue kit, and a Qubit 2.0 fluorometer was used to quantify it. This sequence was found in a human donor in good health. The specimen sequenced was CD4+ T cells from blood buffy coats. The chain is assembled from TRBV2 and TRBJ1-5, with 9 middle bases fitting TRBD1. The CDR3 sequence is CASRDRGNQPQHF. In nucleotide form, the sequence is TGTGCCAGCAGGGACAGGGGTAATCAGCCCCAGCATTTT. The reference TRBV2 and TRBJ1-5 proteins fill in what lies around the CDR3, so the full variable domain reads EPEVTQTPSHQVTQMGQEVILRCVPISNHLYFYWYRQILGQKVEFLVSFYNNEISEKSEIFDDQFSVERPDGSNFTLKIRSTKLEDSAMYFCASRDRGNQPQHFGDGTRLSIL.